Shown below are 32 T cell receptor beta chains from a single sample sequenced in a study of T cell responses to AZD1222 COVID-19 vaccine. The protocol was immunoSEQ multiplex PCR, while the TCRdb copy is restricted to in-frame clones and leaves out a portion. Counted here are 150,000 to 200,000 clones, 75% to 90% occurring once; the ten biggest clones make up roughly 6%. Here the sequenced sample was peripheral blood, taken on day 0 of AZD1222 vaccination. These TCRs come from an adult in good health.

CDR3 coding DNA: TGTGCCTGGAGGGGGCCCGGGACTAGCGGGAGCAATGAGCAGTTCTTC. Translating gives CAWRGPGTSGSNEQFF. This chain uses TRBV30 with TRBJ2-1, with 14 bases lining up with TRBD2. Germline values: CDR1 GTSNPN, CDR2 SVGIG (reference sequence). The trim removed 3 bases at V and 6 bases at J, leaving 7 bases unmatched. The CDR3 covers 16 residues.

The chain employs TRBV29-1 and TRBJ1-1; TRBD1 is a possible D gene (5 bases). Deletions cut 4 bases from V and 4 bases from J, with 13 bases between. Germline assignment: CDR1 SQVTM and CDR2 ANQGSEA. The CDR3 totals 13 residues. In nucleotides, the CDR3 is TGCAGCGTTGGGGGACGGTTTGGCACTGAAGCTTTCTTT. This translates into CSVGGRFGTEAFF.

The CDR3 bases are TGTGCCAGCAGCTTAGGATCCACACCAGGGGGCTACACCTTC. This sequence encodes CASSLGSTPGGYTF. J is TRBJ1-2 and V is TRBV11-2; perhaps TRBD1 as D (5 bases). With 1 base removed from V and 8 bases from J, the gap between germline ends came to 14 bases. CDR1 is SGHAT, CDR2 FQNNGV, per germline. This CDR3 region has 14 residues.

The V call is TRBV10-3, the J call TRBJ1-5, with D uncertain. V lost 1 base, J lost 3 bases, and 16 bases lay in between. Germline assignment: CDR1 ENHRY and CDR2 SYGVKD. The CDR3 has 17 residues. The CDR3 reads CAISEFHLAANNQPQHF. The CDR3 bases are TGTGCCATCAGTGAGTTCCATTTGGCGGCAAACAATCAGCCCCAGCATTTT.

This rearrangement joins TRBV7-9 to TRBJ1-3; no definite D call. CDR3 length: 16 residues. V was pared by 6 bases and J by 0 bases, with 15 bases between. Germline V gene sequence: CDR1 SEHNR, CDR2 FQNEAQ (reference sequence). CDR3: CASSRQGLVSGNTIYF. CDR3 DNA: TGTGCCAGCAGTAGGCAAGGACTCGTCTCTGGAAACACCATATATTTT.

This clone was observed once. V is TRBV6-5 and J is TRBJ1-4; D gene ambiguous. V dropped 0 bases and J dropped 0 bases, with 2 bases sitting between them. CDR1 MNHEY and CDR2 SVGAGI come from the germline V gene. This CDR3 has 14 residues. The CDR3 DNA follows: TGTGCCAGCAGTTACTCCGCAACTAATGAAAAACTGTTTTTT. This gives the protein CASSYSATNEKLFF.

The genes are TRBV4-3 and TRBJ2-7, with 9 bases fitting TRBD2. J lost 3 bases, V lost 6 bases, and 9 bases had no gene match. Germline V CDR1 and CDR2: LGHNA, YSLEER. The CDR3 extends over 15 amino acids. The CDR3 DNA reads TGCGCCAGCAGAATCGCGCCTAGCGGGATCTACGAGCAGTACTTC. As protein: CASRIAPSGIYEQYF.

The rearrangement joins TRBV10-2 to TRBJ2-7; TRBD2 agrees at 11 bases. The CDR3 totals 16 residues. CDR1 is WSHSY and CDR2 is SAAADI in the germline V gene. V lost 3 bases to trimming and J lost 0 bases; unmatched junction nucleotides: 4. As DNA, the CDR3 is TGCGCCAGCAGTGACCATCTAGCGGGGGGCTCCTACGAGCAGTACTTC. This gives the protein CASSDHLAGGSYEQYF.

The chain links TRBV9 to TRBJ2-7; perhaps TRBD2 as D (6 bases). V was trimmed by 3 bases and J by 6 bases, leaving 19 bases between them. CDR3 length: 15 amino acids. The germline V gene encodes CDR1 SGDLS and CDR2 YYNGEE. In DNA, the CDR3 is TGTGCCAGCAGCGCGGGACTTCGAAACTGGAGCGAGCAGTACTTC. Its protein product is CASSAGLRNWSEQYF.

The CDR3 bases are TGTGCCAGCAGCCGAACGCGTCTCCGGGGTGAGCAGTTCTTC. Encoded protein: CASSRTRLRGEQFF. The chain joins TRBV14 to TRBJ2-1; possibly TRBD2 for D (5 bases). The CDR3 extends over 14 amino acids. Germline V gene data show CDR1 as SGHDN and CDR2 as FVKESK. V lost 4 bases, J lost 9 bases, and 16 bases lay in between.

The chain is built from TRBV2 and TRBJ2-7; unclear D gene. Germline V lookup: CDR1 SNHLY, CDR2 FYNNEI. V lost 5 bases and J lost 0, with 8 bases in between. The CDR3 runs 13 residues. This CDR3 is CASSPAPSYEQYF. In DNA form, the CDR3 reads TGTGCCAGCAGTCCGGCCCCCTCCTACGAGCAGTACTTC.

CDR3 protein: CASSLVGDPNSPLHF. As DNA, the CDR3 is TGCGCCAGCAGCTTGGTAGGGGACCCAAATTCACCCCTCCACTTT. This sequence joins TRBV5-1 and TRBJ1-6; a possible D gene is TRBD1 (5 bases). The CDR3 spans 15 residues. The V and J ends lost 0 bases and 7 bases respectively, with 11 bases between them. CDR1 SGHRS and CDR2 YFSETQ come from the germline V gene.

V is TRBV5-6 and J is TRBJ2-7, with 9 nucleotides matching TRBD2. This CDR3 has 15 residues. Germline CDR1 is SGHDT and CDR2 is YYEEEE. V was pared by 5 bases and J by 3 bases, with 9 bases of the junction left unmatched. The CDR3 DNA reads as TGTGCCAGCAGTCCTCCTTTTAGCGGGAGCTACGAGCAGTACTTC. Encoded protein: CASSPPFSGSYEQYF.

This chain uses TRBV7-2 with TRBJ1-5, with 7 bases aligning to TRBD1. Losses at the gene ends were 5 bases for V and 5 bases for J; bases not matched to a gene: 6. The germline V gene encodes CDR1 SGHTA and CDR2 FQGNSA. This CDR3 contains 14 residues. The CDR3 DNA is TGTGCCAGCAGCCCACAGGGGTTGCATCAGCCCCAGCATTTT. As protein: CASSPQGLHQPQHF.

J is TRBJ1-5 and V is TRBV5-4; 9 bases agree with TRBD1. The V and J ends lost 4 bases and 4 bases, in that order; junction bases with no gene match: 6. Germline CDR1 is SGHNT and CDR2 is YYREEE (reference sequence). The CDR3 is made up of 15 amino acids. CDR3 sequence reads: CASSDGTGRNQPQHF. The CDR3 nucleotides are TGTGCCAGCAGCGACGGGACAGGGAGGAATCAGCCCCAGCATTTT.

Note on this clone: Other DNA sequences in this sample translate to the same CDR3. This chain links TRBV24-1 with TRBJ1-2; D not resolved. CDR1 is KGHDR, CDR2 SFDVKD, per germline. The germline V and J ends were trimmed by 4 bases and 5 bases, with 4 bases remaining between them. The CDR3 totals 11 residues. The CDR3 region is CATSDQYGYTF. The DNA of the CDR3 is TGTGCCACCAGTGACCAGTATGGCTACACCTTC.

The rearrangement joins TRBV6-5 to TRBJ1-2, with 8 bases that match TRBD1. The CDR3 has 14 amino acids. Germline V gives CDR1 MNHEY, CDR2 SVGAGI. V shed 5 bases, J shed 14 bases, and the junction held 16 bases outside the gene matches. The CDR3 protein is CASSIESARDRKTF. The CDR3 nucleotides read TGTGCCAGCAGTATCGAATCGGCTAGGGACAGGAAAACCTTC.

The chain couples TRBV7-6 to TRBJ1-5, with TRBD1 as a possible D gene (6 bases). CDR3 length equals 17 residues. V lost 5 bases and J 6 bases, leaving 23 bases between the germline ends. CDR1 is SGHVS, CDR2 FNYEAQ, per germline. The CDR3 coding sequence is TGTGCCAGCAGCCCATTCGCGGGGGGCGGTTTAGGTCAGCCCCAGCATTTT. Translated, it gives CASSPFAGGGLGQPQHF.

This clone came up once. This chain joins TRBV9 and TRBJ1-5, with D perhaps matching TRBD1 (5 bases). The V end was cut by 4 bases, the J end by 0 bases, with 8 bases between. There are 14 residues in the CDR3. Germline V gives CDR1 SGDLS, CDR2 YYNGEE. The CDR3 nucleotides are TGTGCCAGCAGCCCCGGGGCTAGCAATCAGCCCCAGCATTTT. Its translation is CASSPGASNQPQHF.

The chain links TRBV18 to TRBJ2-5; 8 positions match TRBD2. V shed 3 bases, J shed 2 bases, and the junction held 5 bases outside the gene matches. The CDR3 sequence is 15 residues long. Germline CDR1 and CDR2: KGHSH and LQKENI. As DNA, the CDR3 is TGTGCCAGCTCACCCCGTCAGCGGGGGCAAGAGACCCAGTACTTC. It yields the protein CASSPRQRGQETQYF.

The chain combines TRBV7-2 with TRBJ1-4; unclear D gene. There are 14 residues in the CDR3. V was pared by 1 base and J by 5 bases, with 8 bases between. The V gene's germline CDR1 is SGHTA and CDR2 FQGNSA. The CDR3 DNA reads as TGTGCCAGCAGCTTAGGTCCAGGAAATGAAAAACTGTTTTTT. This gives the protein CASSLGPGNEKLFF.

This chain connects TRBV27 to TRBJ2-7, with 10 bases fitting TRBD2. In germline, CDR1 is MNHEY, CDR2 SMNVEV (reference sequence). The CDR3 is made up of 17 amino acids. V was pared by 2 bases and J by 1 base, with 8 bases of the junction left unmatched. The CDR3 loop reads CASSLIPRTSGSYEQYF. CDR3 sequence (DNA): TGTGCCAGCAGTTTAATACCCAGGACTAGCGGTTCCTACGAGCAGTACTTC.

The chain employs TRBV27 and TRBJ2-1, with TRBD2 identical over 12 bases. Germline loops: CDR1 MNHEY, CDR2 SMNVEV (reference sequence). The CDR3 has 14 residues. After removal of 5 bases from V and 15 bases from J, the junction contained 11 bases not matched to a gene. CDR3 amino acids: CASSPLLAGGTRFF. The DNA of the CDR3 is TGTGCCAGCAGTCCCTTACTAGCGGGAGGCACGAGGTTCTTC.

This chain uses TRBV7-2 with TRBJ2-5; D is undetermined. CDR1 SGHTA and CDR2 FQGNSA come from the germline V gene. This CDR3 spans 15 amino acids. V lost 3 bases and J 1 base, leaving 12 bases between the germline ends. In nucleotides, the CDR3 is TGTGCCAGCAGCTTCGGCAGGTCCTCCCAAGAGACCCAGTACTTC. Amino acids: CASSFGRSSQETQYF. The full variable domain, in which reference TRBV7-2 and TRBJ2-5 provide the parts outside the CDR3, is GAGVSQSPSNKVTEKGKDVELRCDPISGHTALYWYRQSLGQGLEFLIYFQGNSAPDKSGLPSDRFSAERTGGSVSTLTIQRTQQEDSAVYLCASSFGRSSQETQYFGPGTRLLVL.

The rearrangement links TRBV28 to TRBJ1-2; 9 bases are a match to TRBD1. Unmatched junction bases numbered 8, after V lost 5 bases and J lost 4 bases. Germline loops: CDR1 MDHEN, CDR2 SYDVKM. The CDR3 has 15 amino acids. Here the CDR3 reads CASSENRGLSYGYTF. The CDR3, as DNA: TGTGCCAGCAGTGAGAACAGGGGGCTGAGCTATGGCTACACCTTC.

This clone came up once. The rearrangement uses TRBV18 and TRBJ2-5, with D hard to call. This CDR3 contains 12 residues. From germline, CDR1 is KGHSH and CDR2 LQKENI. The V end was cut by 5 bases, the J end by 1 base, with 5 bases between. CDR3 nucleotide sequence: TGTGCCAGCTCAAAGCTCCAAGAGACCCAGTACTTC. Protein product: CASSKLQETQYF.

The rearrangement joins TRBV28 to TRBJ1-4; maybe TRBD1 (5 bases). V lost 0 bases to trimming and J lost 3 bases, with 8 bases between them. Per germline, CDR1 MDHEN and CDR2 SYDVKM. The CDR3 is made up of 15 amino acids. The CDR3, as DNA: TGTGCCAGCAGTTTATGGGACACCTCTAATGAAAAACTGTTTTTT. It specifies CASSLWDTSNEKLFF.

This clone was observed a single time. This sequence joins TRBV6-5 and TRBJ1-2; the D gene is possibly TRBD1 (5 bases). Trimming left V 4 bases short and J 5 bases short, with 11 bases between. CDR3 length equals 13 residues. Germline V CDR1 and CDR2: MNHEY, SVGAGI. This CDR3 is CASSSGRQYGYTF. The CDR3 region has the DNA TGTGCCAGCAGTTCGGGTCGACAGTATGGCTACACCTTC.

The genes are TRBV28 and TRBJ2-1, with 13 bases that match TRBD2. J gave up 6 bases and V 2 bases, and 13 bases lay outside the gene matches. Germline CDR1 is MDHEN and CDR2 is SYDVKM. The CDR3 totals 19 residues. This chain's CDR3 is CASSLVTSGGAVKGNEQFF. In DNA, the CDR3 is TGTGCCAGCAGTTTAGTAACTAGCGGGGGGGCCGTTAAGGGCAATGAGCAGTTCTTC.

The V gene is TRBV2, the J gene TRBJ2-7; 9 bases agree with TRBD2. Germline trimming cut 0 bases from V and 2 bases from J; bases unmatched to any gene: 14. The germline CDR1 and CDR2 sequences are SNHLY and FYNNEI. The CDR3 spans 19 residues. CDR3 coding DNA: TGTGCCAGCAGTGAAGCGCTTGGGAATAGCGGGGGAGGAACCTACGAGCAGTACTTC. This translates into CASSEALGNSGGGTYEQYF.

This chain connects TRBV10-3 to TRBJ2-2; the D gene is possibly TRBD2 (5 bases). The CDR3 is made up of 15 amino acids. V lost 6 bases to trimming and J lost 2 bases, with 13 bases between them. The germline gives CDR1 ENHRY, CDR2 SYGVKD. The CDR3 nucleotides are TGTGCCATCAGCCTGAACGGGGTCAACACCGGGGAGCTGTTTTTT. Encoded protein: CAISLNGVNTGELFF.

This clone was counted only a few times. CDR3 nucleotides: TGTGCCATCAGTCCCGGACAGGGAAGGAGAGATAACTATGGCTACACCTTC. Translating gives CAISPGQGRRDNYGYTF. The chain has TRBV10-3 and TRBJ1-2; TRBD1 agrees at 8 bases. Germline V gene sequence: CDR1 ENHRY, CDR2 SYGVKD. Trimming at V came to 5 bases and at J to 1 base, leaving 12 bases not matched to a gene. This CDR3 comprises 17 residues.